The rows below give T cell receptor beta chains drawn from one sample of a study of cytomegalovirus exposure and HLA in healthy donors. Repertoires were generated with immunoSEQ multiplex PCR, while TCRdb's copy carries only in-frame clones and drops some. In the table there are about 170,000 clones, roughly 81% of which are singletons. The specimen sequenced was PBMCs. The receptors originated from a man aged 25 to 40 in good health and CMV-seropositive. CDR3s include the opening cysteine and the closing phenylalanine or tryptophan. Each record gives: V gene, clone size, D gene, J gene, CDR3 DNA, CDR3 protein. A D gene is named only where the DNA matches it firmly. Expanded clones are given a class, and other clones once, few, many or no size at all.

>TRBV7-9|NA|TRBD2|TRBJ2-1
TGTGCCAGCAGCTTATCTGGACTAGCGGGAGGGCCAGGCAATGAGCAGTTCTTC
CASSLSGLAGGPGNEQFF
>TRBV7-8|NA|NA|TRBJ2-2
TGTGCCAGCAGCCCAGGGGTGGGGGAGCTGTTTTTT
CASSPGVGELFF
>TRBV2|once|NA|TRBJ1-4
TGTGCCAGCAGCCACCGGACTCATCCTAATGAAAAACTGTTTTTT
CASSHRTHPNEKLFF
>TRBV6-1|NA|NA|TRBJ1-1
TGTGCCAGCAGTGAGGGGTTAGCACAGGGTGGGGTCACTGAAGCTTTCTTT
CASSEGLAQGGVTEAFF
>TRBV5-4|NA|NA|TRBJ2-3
TGTGCCAGCAGCTTAGGGGCGGGAGTGGGGGCCACAGATACGCAGTATTTT
CASSLGAGVGATDTQYF
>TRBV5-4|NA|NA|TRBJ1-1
TGTGCCAGCAGCTTGGGACAGGTGAACACTGAAGCTTTCTTT
CASSLGQVNTEAFF
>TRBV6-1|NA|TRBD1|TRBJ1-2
TGTGCCAGCAGTCCGGGACAGGCTACCTATGGCTACACCTTC
CASSPGQATYGYTF
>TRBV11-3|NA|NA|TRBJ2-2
TGTGCCAGTATGAAGTCGGGGAACACCGGGGAGCTGTTTTTT
CASMKSGNTGELFF
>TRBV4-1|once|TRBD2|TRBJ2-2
TGCGCCAGCAGCCAAGGACTAGCGGGAGTAGCCGGGGAGCTGTTTTTT
CASSQGLAGVAGELFF
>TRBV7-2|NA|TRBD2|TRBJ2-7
TGTGCCAGCAGCTTAGGAGGTGGCGGGAGAGGGGCCTACGAGCAGTACTTC
CASSLGGGGRGAYEQYF
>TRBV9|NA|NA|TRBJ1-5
TGTGCCAGCAGCTACAGCCCGGATCAGCCCCAGCATTTT
CASSYSPDQPQHF
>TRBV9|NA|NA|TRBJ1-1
TGTGCCAGCAGCCCCGCCCCCCCCAGGGCCACTGAAGCTTTCTTT
CASSPAPPRATEAFF
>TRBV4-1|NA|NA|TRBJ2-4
TGCGCCAGCAGCCAAGACCCAGGGGAGGCCAAAAACATTCAGTACTTC
CASSQDPGEAKNIQYF
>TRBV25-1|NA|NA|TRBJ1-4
TGTGCCAGCAGTCCCCGGGGATCGGATGAAAAACTGTTTTTT
CASSPRGSDEKLFF
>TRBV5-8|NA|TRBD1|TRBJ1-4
TGTGCCAGCACCCCGGGACAGGTTCTTCAAAAACTGTTTTTT
CASTPGQVLQKLFF
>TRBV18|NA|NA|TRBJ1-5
TGTGCCAGCTCACCACAGGGGTCCAATCAGCCCCAGCATTTT
CASSPQGSNQPQHF
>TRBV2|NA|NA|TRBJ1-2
TGTGCCAGCAGTGGACAAATTAGCTATGGCTACACCTTC
CASSGQISYGYTF
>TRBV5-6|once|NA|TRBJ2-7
TGTGCCAGCAGCTTTCAGGAGGGCCTCTACGAGCAGTACTTC
CASSFQEGLYEQYF
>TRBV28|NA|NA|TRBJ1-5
TGTGCCAGCACGAGAGGTGCCAATCAGCCCCAGCATTTT
CASTRGANQPQHF
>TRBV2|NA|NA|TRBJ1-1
TGTGCCAGCAGTGAAGCCAGGTCCAGGGACACTGAAGCTTTCTTT
CASSEARSRDTEAFF
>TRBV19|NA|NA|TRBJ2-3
TGTGCCAGCCGGAGTCGTGGGGATACGCAGTATTTT
CASRSRGDTQYF
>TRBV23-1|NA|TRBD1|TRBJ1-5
TGCGCCAGCAGTCACACCGGACAGGAAGGATATAGCAATCAGCCCCAGCATTTT
CASSHTGQEGYSNQPQHF
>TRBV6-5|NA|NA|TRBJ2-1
TGTGCCAGCAGTTATTCTTCCGGACAGTCCTACAATGAGCAGTTCTTC
CASSYSSGQSYNEQFF
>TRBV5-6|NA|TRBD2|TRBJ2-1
TGTGCCAGCAGCTTGGCCCTAGCGGGTAATGAGCAGTTCTTC
CASSLALAGNEQFF
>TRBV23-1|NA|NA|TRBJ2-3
TGCGCCAGCAGTCAATCAGTCTCCGAGGTCTCAGATACGCAGTATTTT
CASSQSVSEVSDTQYF
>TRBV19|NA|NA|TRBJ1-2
TGTGCCAGTACCGACAGAGACTATGGCTACACCTTC
CASTDRDYGYTF
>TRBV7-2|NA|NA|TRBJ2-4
TGTGCCAGCAGCCAAACTATGGCCAAAAACATTCAGTACTTC
CASSQTMAKNIQYF
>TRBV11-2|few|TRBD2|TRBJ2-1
TGTGCCAGCAGCTCGGTGGCGGGAGTATTCTGGGATGAGCAGTTCTTC
CASSSVAGVFWDEQFF
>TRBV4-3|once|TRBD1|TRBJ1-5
TGCGCCAGCAGCCAAGACCCCCCAGGGGGCGAGGGTCAGCCCCAGCATTTT
CASSQDPPGGEGQPQHF
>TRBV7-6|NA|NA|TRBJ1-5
TGTGCCAGCAGCCGCGGTTTGGGTTGGAGTCAGCCCCAGCATTTT
CASSRGLGWSQPQHF
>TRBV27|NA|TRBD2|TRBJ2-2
TGTGCCAGCAGCCTGACTAGCGTCGCGAACACCGGGGAGCTGTTTTTT
CASSLTSVANTGELFF
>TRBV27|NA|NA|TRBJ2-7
TGTGCCAGCAGTCGTCAACAGTACTCCTACGAGCAGTACTTC
CASSRQQYSYEQYF
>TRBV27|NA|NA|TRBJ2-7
TGTGCCAGCAGTTCCACAGGGACCCCCCTTAGGGAGCAGTACTTC
CASSSTGTPLREQYF